Listed below are T cell receptor beta chains from one sample, sequenced in a study of T cells in Graves' hyperthyroidism and ophthalmopathy. TCRdb reprocessed the multiplex PCR reads with MiXCR, giving one entry per CDR3 protein. The repertoire holds around 490,000 distinct CDR3 sequences, with roughly 21% as singletons. The sample was blood. All receptors come from a man aged 35 to 55 with Graves' ophthalmopathy. The CDR3 runs from the conserved cysteine through the conserved F or W. The order of the fields is V gene, D gene, clone size, J gene, CDR3 DNA, CDR3 protein. The D gene is left open where the match is weak. Only some rows state a clone size, as once, few, many or a class for expanded clones.

TRBV27	TRBD2	many	TRBJ2-5	TGTGCCAGCAGCTCGTGGCGGGAGGTAGAGACCCAGTACTTC	CASSSWREVETQYF
TRBV28	-	many	TRBJ2-3	TGTGCCAGCGGCATTCAGGATCTTATCGATACGCAGTATTTT	CASGIQDLIDTQYF
TRBV5-1	-	-	TRBJ2-3	TGCGCCAGCAGGGAGGGACTCTCCACAGATACGCAGTATTTT	CASREGLSTDTQYF
TRBV12-3/TRBV12-4	-	-	TRBJ2-6	TGTGCCAGCAGGGTCACAGGAGCTTCTGGGGCCAACGTCCTGACTTTC	CASRVTGASGANVLTF
TRBV28	TRBD1	many	TRBJ2-7	TGTGCCAGCAGTACGACAGGGGGCTATTACGAGCAGTACTTC	CASSTTGGYYEQYF
TRBV6-1	-	-	TRBJ2-5	TGTGCCAGCGCCCGGGTACAAGAGACCCAGTACTTC	CASARVQETQYF
TRBV7-9	-	many	TRBJ2-7	TGTGCCAGCAGCTTAGGACAGGGACTCCCATCGCTTCCGGGGTCCTACGAGCAGTACTTC	CASSLGQGLPSLPGSYEQYF
TRBV2	-	-	TRBJ1-5	TGTGCCAGCAGTGAAGTAGCCGGATCGGAGCCCCAGCATTTT	CASSEVAGSEPQHF
TRBV18	TRBD1	many	TRBJ2-1	TGTGCCAGCTCACCGGAGCGACAGGGTACGATCCACAATGAGCAGTTCTTC	CASSPERQGTIHNEQFF
TRBV7-3	-	-	TRBJ1-5	TGTGCCAGCAGCCCAGAACTCCGCAAGGGCAATCAGCCCCAGCATTTT	CASSPELRKGNQPQHF
TRBV19	-	-	TRBJ1-1	TGTGCCAGTTGTGGGGGACGTGGAGCCCTGAACACTGAAGCTTTCTTT	CASCGGRGALNTEAFF
TRBV6-2/TRBV6-3	-	-	TRBJ1-2	TGTGCCAGCAGTTACTCGACTGAGTATGGCTACACCTTC	CASSYSTEYGYTF
TRBV3-1	TRBD2	many	TRBJ2-7	TGTGCCAGCAGCCGCGCGGGGGGAGAAGGCGAGCAGTACTTC	CASSRAGGEGEQYF
TRBV20-1	TRBD1	-	TRBJ2-6	TGCAGTGCTAGATGGACAGGGCCTGACGTCCTGACTTTC	CSARWTGPDVLTF
TRBV20-1	TRBD1	once	TRBJ1-4	TGCAGTGCTACCCGGGACAGGGGTGGAACTAATGAAAAACTGTTTTTT	CSATRDRGGTNEKLFF
TRBV18	-	-	TRBJ1-1	TGTGCCAGCTCACCCGGGGACCTGGGACGGAGGAACACTGAAGCTTTCTTT	CASSPGDLGRRNTEAFF
TRBV6-2/TRBV6-3	-	few	TRBJ1-1	TGTGCCAGCAGTTACTCGTACGGAATGAACACTGAAGCTTTCTTT	CASSYSYGMNTEAFF
TRBV6-1	-	few	TRBJ1-5	TGTGCCAGCAGTGAAGCCTCAGGGAACCAGCCCCAGCATTTT	CASSEASGNQPQHF
TRBV5-1	-	-	TRBJ2-4	TGCGCCAGCAGCTTGGTCACGGGAGAGGACATTCAGTACTTC	CASSLVTGEDIQYF
TRBV14	-	-	TRBJ2-4	TGTGCCAGCAGCCAACCGGGACACGAAAACATTCAGTACTTC	CASSQPGHENIQYF
TRBV18	-	-	TRBJ2-5	TGTGCCAGCTCACCAAACCAACGAGAGACCCAGTACTTC	CASSPNQRETQYF
TRBV30	TRBD2	many	TRBJ2-1	TGTGCCTGGAGTGTACCGACTAGCCGGGACAATGAGCAGTTCTTC	CAWSVPTSRDNEQFF
TRBV18	-	-	TRBJ1-2	TGTGCCAGCTCACCCGGGCCCCTAGGAGGGACCTTC	CASSPGPLGGTF
TRBV6-1	TRBD1	-	TRBJ2-4	TGTGCCAGCAGCTCCGTTGGGACAGGGCGAATGCACATTCAGTACTTC	CASSSVGTGRMHIQYF
TRBV25-1	-	-	TRBJ1-1	TGTGCCAGCAGAGAGGGAAGGGGCACTGAAGCTTTCTTT	CASREGRGTEAFF
TRBV27	-	-	TRBJ1-2	TGTGCCAGCAGTTTTCTCCCGGGCGGGGGATCTAACTATGGCTACACCTTC	CASSFLPGGGSNYGYTF
TRBV14	-	-	TRBJ2-7	TGTGCCAGCAGCCAAAGGAACTACTACGAGCAGTACTTC	CASSQRNYYEQYF
TRBV12-3/TRBV12-4	-	many	TRBJ1-1	TGTGCCAGCAGGCCGGGTGGAACTGAAGCTTTCTTT	CASRPGGTEAFF
TRBV6-5	TRBD1	few	TRBJ2-3	TGTGCCAGCAGTTACGGTGGGACAGATCGGACGCAGTATTTT	CASSYGGTDRTQYF
TRBV5-1	TRBD2	-	TRBJ2-1	TGCGCCAGCAGCTTGGGGTCTTTAAGTGCGGGAGGTGGTTACAATGAGCAGTTCTTC	CASSLGSLSAGGGYNEQFF
TRBV11-2	TRBD2	-	TRBJ2-1	TGTGCCAGCGGATACCCCCCTACCGGGACTAGCGGGAGGGCCCCCAATGAGCAGTTCTTC	CASGYPPTGTSGRAPNEQFF
TRBV7-2	-	few	TRBJ2-7	TGTGCCAGCAGCTCCACCCGACAGTCCTACGAGCAGTACTTC	CASSSTRQSYEQYF
TRBV6-2/TRBV6-3	TRBD2	many	TRBJ2-1	TGTGCCAGCAGGACTAGCGGGAGAACTGAGCAGTTCTTC	CASRTSGRTEQFF
TRBV6-4	TRBD2	-	TRBJ2-3	TGTGCCACCCCAGCGGGGCCTCGAGATACGCAGTATTTT	CATPAGPRDTQYF
TRBV7-3	-	-	TRBJ2-6	TGTGCCAGCACCTTTACTCCTGGGGCCAACGTCCTGACTTTC	CASTFTPGANVLTF
TRBV5-5	TRBD1	-	TRBJ1-5	TGTGCCAGCAGCCCCCAAACCGGACAGGGGCTGAATCAGCCCCAGCATTTT	CASSPQTGQGLNQPQHF
TRBV30	-	many	TRBJ2-3	TGTGCCTCTACCTGGGGTGGCACAGATACGCAGTATTTT	CASTWGGTDTQYF
TRBV2	-	many	TRBJ2-2	TGTGCCAGCAGTGAAGGGGACCACCCTGGACGGGAGCTGTTTTTT	CASSEGDHPGRELFF
TRBV20-1	TRBD2	many	TRBJ2-7	TGCAGTGCTACGGTACTAGCGGGATCTGCCGAGCAGTACTTC	CSATVLAGSAEQYF
TRBV28	-	-	TRBJ1-5	TGTGCCAGCAGCGTACGGGCGGATCAGCCCCAGCATTTT	CASSVRADQPQHF